The T cell receptor beta chain described here comes from a study of blood T cell repertoires in COVID-19. Study as a whole: Sites across the United States, Italy and Spain contributed samples from acute and convalescent COVID-19. T cells, B-cell-depleted T cells, or PBMCs supplied cDNA or gDNA.

Trimming removed 0 bases at V and 8 bases at J, with 13 bases between. Germline values: CDR1 LGHDT, CDR2 YNNKEL (reference sequence). The CDR3 runs to 14 residues. The authors' processing: Amplification from reference gene primers served as the basis for estimated nucleated cell counts. Measured with immunoSEQ multiplex PCR; TCRdb has only the in-frame clones, and not every one. V and J calls and clone size are as listed in that table; D and trimming were resolved from the DNA. Of some 170,000 clones listed, 60% to 85% are singletons. The sequence derives from a man aged 60 to 69 with acute or convalescent COVID-19. The source material was peripheral blood. This rearrangement joins TRBV3-1 (or the pseudogene TRBV3-2) to TRBJ1-2; no definite D call. The CDR3 sequence is CASSQDLRVSGYTF. The CDR3 nucleotides read TGTGCCAGCAGCCAAGATCTCCGGGTAAGCGGCTACACCTTC.